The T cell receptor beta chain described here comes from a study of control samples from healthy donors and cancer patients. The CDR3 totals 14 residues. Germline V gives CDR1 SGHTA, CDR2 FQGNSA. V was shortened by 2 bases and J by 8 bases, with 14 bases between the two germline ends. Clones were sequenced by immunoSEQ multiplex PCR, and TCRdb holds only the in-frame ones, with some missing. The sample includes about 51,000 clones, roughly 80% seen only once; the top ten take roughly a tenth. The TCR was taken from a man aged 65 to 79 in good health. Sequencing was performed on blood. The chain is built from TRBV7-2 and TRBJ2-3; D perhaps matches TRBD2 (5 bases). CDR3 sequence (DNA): TGTGCCAGCAGCTTAAAAAGGACTCCCACTACGCAGTATTTT. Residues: CASSLKRTPTTQYF.